This T cell receptor beta chain was found in a study of blood T cell repertoires in COVID-19. Study context: Material from acute and convalescent COVID-19 was sourced from the United States, Italy and Spain.

Sequencing was performed with immunoSEQ multiplex PCR; in TCRdb, only in-frame clones are kept and a portion is missing. The sample records a few hundred thousand clones, 88% being singletons. The V end was cut by 0 bases, the J end by 0 bases, with 8 bases between. Germline V gene sequence: CDR1 SGDLS, CDR2 YYNGEE. The CDR3 consists of 15 residues. Categorization into cohorts depended on clinical history that participants reported. The sequenced sample consisted of PBMCs or T cells enriched from blood (not recorded which). The V gene is TRBV9, the J gene TRBJ2-3; D is uncertain. The clonotype originates from a woman in her 40s who had been exposed to COVID-19. This chain's CDR3 is CASSVDRVSTDTQYF. The CDR3 coding sequence is TGTGCCAGCAGCGTAGATCGGGTTAGCACAGATACGCAGTATTTT.